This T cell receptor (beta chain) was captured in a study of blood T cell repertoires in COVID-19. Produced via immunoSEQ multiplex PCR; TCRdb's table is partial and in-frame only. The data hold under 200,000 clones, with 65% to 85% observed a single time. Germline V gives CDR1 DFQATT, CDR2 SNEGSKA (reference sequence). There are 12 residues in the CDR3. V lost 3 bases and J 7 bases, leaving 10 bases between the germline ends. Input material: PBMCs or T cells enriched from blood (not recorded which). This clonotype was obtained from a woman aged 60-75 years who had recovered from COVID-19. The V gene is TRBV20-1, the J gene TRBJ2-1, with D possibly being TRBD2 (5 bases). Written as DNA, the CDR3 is TGCAGTGCTAGTAGGACTGCTAATGAGCAGTTCTTC. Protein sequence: CSASRTANEQFF.